This entry lists 5 T cell receptor beta chains sequenced from one sample in a study of graft-versus-host responses after intestinal transplantation. These receptors lack a known antigen. This table comes from immunoSEQ multiplex PCR, and its TCRdb copy is limited to in-frame clones, with some not included. Here the sample spans under 150,000 clones, roughly nine tenths being singletons. The source was unstimulated CD4+ T cells sorted from spleen or lymph node cells, collected before intestinal transplant. These receptors all stem from a human donor who received an intestinal transplant.

This clone is a singleton in its sample. This chain's CDR3 is CASSFQPRGTQYF. CDR3 in DNA: TGTGCCAGCAGCTTTCAGCCTCGGGGGACGCAGTATTTT. V usage is TRBV7-2 and J usage is TRBJ2-3; D is perhaps TRBD2 (6 bases). The germline V and J ends were trimmed by 3 bases and 9 bases, with 13 bases remaining between them. Germline V gene data show CDR1 as SGHTA and CDR2 as FQGNSA. The length of the CDR3 is 13 residues.

The genes are TRBV6-5 and TRBJ1-1, with 8 positions matching TRBD1. Germline values: CDR1 MNHEY, CDR2 SVGAGI. J gave up 6 bases and V 6 bases, and 9 bases lay outside the gene matches. CDR3 length: 14 residues. The CDR3, as DNA: TGTGCCAGCAGCCCAGGGGGCGCTTTCTCTGAAGCTTTCTTT. Residues: CASSPGGAFSEAFF.

The chain couples TRBV18 to TRBJ2-7, with TRBD2 identical over 10 bases. Germline-derived CDR1 and CDR2 are KGHSH and LQKENI. J gave up 5 bases and V 1 base, and 8 bases lay outside the gene matches. The CDR3 has 16 residues. DNA for the CDR3: TGTGCCAGCTCACCACTAGCGGGAGGCCGAATCGACGAGCAGTACTTC. This codes for CASSPLAGGRIDEQYF.

The chain combines TRBV11-2 with TRBJ2-7; D call uncertain. V gave up 2 bases and J gave up 4 bases, with 12 bases separating them. Germline V lookup: CDR1 SGHAT, CDR2 FQNNGV. The CDR3 is made up of 14 amino acids. CDR3 in amino acids: CASSLTRFLYEQYF. The CDR3 DNA reads as TGTGCCAGCAGCTTAACGCGGTTCCTATACGAGCAGTACTTC. Based on the CDR3 plus reference TRBV11-2 and TRBJ2-7, the full variable domain is EAGVAQSPRYKIIEKRQSVAFWCNPISGHATLYWYQQILGQGPKLLIQFQNNGVVDDSQLPKDRFSAERLKGVDSTLKIQPAKLEDSAVYLCASSLTRFLYEQYFGPGTRLTVT.

The V gene is TRBV11-2, the J gene TRBJ2-2; D unclear. Trimming took 1 base from V and 6 from J, leaving 12 bases between them. The V gene's germline CDR1 is SGHAT and CDR2 FQNNGV. The CDR3 spans 15 residues. The CDR3: CASSLGVGFPGELFF. The CDR3, as DNA: TGTGCCAGCAGCTTAGGGGTCGGGTTCCCCGGGGAGCTGTTTTTT.